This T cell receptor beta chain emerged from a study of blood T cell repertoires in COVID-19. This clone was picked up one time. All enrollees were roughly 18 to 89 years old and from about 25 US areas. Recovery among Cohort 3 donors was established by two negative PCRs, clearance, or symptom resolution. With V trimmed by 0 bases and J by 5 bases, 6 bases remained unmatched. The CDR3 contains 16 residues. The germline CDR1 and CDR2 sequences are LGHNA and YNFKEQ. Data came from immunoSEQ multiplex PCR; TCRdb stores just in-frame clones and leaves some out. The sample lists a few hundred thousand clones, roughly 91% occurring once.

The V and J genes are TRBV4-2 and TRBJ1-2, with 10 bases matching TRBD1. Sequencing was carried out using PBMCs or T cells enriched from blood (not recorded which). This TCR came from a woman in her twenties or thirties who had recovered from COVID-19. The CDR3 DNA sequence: TGTGCCAGCAGCCAAGACGGGACAGGGGAGGGGTATGGCTACACCTTC. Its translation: CASSQDGTGEGYGYTF.